The source of this T cell receptor beta chain is a study of patients and donors after allogeneic stem cell transplantation. From the RT-PCR reads, TCRdb called clonotypes with MiXCR, one entry per CDR3 protein. The sample holds some 880,000 distinct CDR3 sequences, roughly 17% seen once. This CDR3 has 13 amino acids. V was trimmed by 7 bases and J by 7 bases, leaving 16 bases between them. The sample taken for sequencing was blood, either unsorted or a sorted T cell fraction (not recorded which). This chain connects TRBV12-3 or TRBV12-4 to TRBJ1-1, with TRBD1 as a possible D gene (6 bases). This TCR was recovered from a human donor who was either an allogeneic HSCT recipient or a stem cell or donor lymphocyte infusion donor (not recorded which). It is not recorded whose cells these are; they may come from a transplant donor. This CDR3 reads CASNPLGADEAFF. In DNA form, the CDR3 reads TGTGCCAGCAATCCACTGGGGGCGGATGAAGCTTTCTTT.